Sequencing of this T cell receptor (beta chain) was carried out in a study of cytomegalovirus exposure and HLA in healthy donors. Study results and caveats: Immune exposure information comprised only CMV serostatus.

PCR involved 60 Vbeta and 13 Jbeta primers. Measured with immunoSEQ multiplex PCR; TCRdb has only the in-frame clones, and not every one. There are 80,000 to 95,000 clones in the sample; about three quarters occur only once, and roughly 6% lies in the top ten. About this clone itself: Its antigen is currently unknown.

Donors showed nominal health when sampled, although they likely had unrecorded immune exposures. The sequenced sample consisted of PBMCs. The TCR sequence derives from a female donor in good health and CMV-seronegative.

The CDR3 DNA reads as TGTGCCAGCAGCTTATTAACAGGGGGCTTGAGCTCTGGGGCCAACGTCCTGACTTTC. Encoded protein: CASSLLTGGLSSGANVLTF. The chain carries TRBV7-9 and TRBJ2-6; TRBD1 matches at 9 bases. This CDR3 has 19 amino acids. From germline, CDR1 is SEHNR and CDR2 FQNEAQ (reference sequence). The trim removed 2 bases at V and 0 bases at J, leaving 8 bases unmatched. Looking up the rest from reference TRBV7-9 and TRBJ2-6 gives the full variable domain: DTGVSQNPRHKITKRGQNVTFRCDPISEHNRLYWYRQTLGQGPEFLTYFQNEAQLEKSRLLSDRFSAERPKGSFSTLEIQRTEQGDSAMYLCASSLLTGGLSSGANVLTFGAGSRLTVL.